This TCR beta chain was sequenced during a study of blood T cells in healthy people across ages. Findings and limits, study-wide: Samples with more naive T cells showed higher observed beta diversity. What prevented conclusive comparison of naive and antigen-experienced cells was that PBMCs were unsorted.

This clonotype has a count of ten or more. Its antigen is not known. A second PCR, run for about 6 to 12 cycles, used a sample-barcoded 5' primer plus a J-beta primer mix. TCRdb re-analysed the 5' RACE reads in MiXCR, keeping a single row per CDR3 protein. This sample has hundreds of thousands of distinct CDR3 sequences, with 40% to 50% found just once. The CDR3 length is 13 residues. Trimming took off 1 base at V and 5 bases at J, with 9 bases between the two ends. Germline V gene sequence: CDR1 SGHTA, CDR2 FQGNSA. The receptor was derived from an elderly man in good health. The sample comprised blood. J is TRBJ2-7 and V is TRBV7-2; possible D gene TRBD1, 5 bases. CDR3 loop: CASSLDRGDEQYF. For the CDR3, the DNA is TGTGCCAGCAGCTTAGATAGGGGCGACGAGCAGTACTTC.